This entry describes one TCR beta chain. Its antigen has not been determined. Per-base quality was not reported, and no clone a single base away is much larger than it. From a lookup of the germline V gene, CDR1 and CDR2 are MGHRA and YSYEKL. The CDR3 covers 13 residues, taking in both the cysteine and the phenylalanine. Here the CDR3 DNA is all that survives: 39 bases in frame from base 1. The germline V and J ends show losses of 3 bases and 8 bases respectively, and no gene match explains 3 bases of the junction. The source of the sample is a study of blood T cell repertoires in COVID-19 (dated by TCRdb to the early 2020s). Study-level background: The collaborator samples originated in the United States, Italy and Spain and spanned the acute and convalescent phases of COVID-19. The sample metadata nearly always contained a de-identified subject ID, COVID-19 status, age in years and sex. The material from the prospective study consisted of cDNA or gDNA derived from T cells, B-cell-depleted T cells, or PBMCs. Deeply sampled blood TCRbeta repertoires from subjects exposed to, actively infected with, or recovered from COVID-19 were included in the dataset. The samples were drawn from the first 160 participants of the ongoing ImmuneRACE study and from 1,254 subjects provided by 6 global collaborators. The repertoires were released in a freely available public database intended as a resource for research on the immune response to SARS-CoV-2. Where HLA class I and class II types were available, the types were taken from metadata supplied by the sample provider, not from assay-based typing. General conclusions and limits of the study: The quantity of clinical and demographic metadata differed by source and by participant and was supplied without curation.

Collaborating institutions collected whole blood in K2EDTA tubes following their own protocols. Collaborator samples were shipped for TCRbeta analysis as frozen whole blood, isolated PBMCs, or DNA extracted from either sample type. TCRbeta CDR3 regions were amplified from genomic DNA by means of the immunoSEQ Assay, a bias-controlled multiplex PCR. On the authors' methods: The number of nucleated cells in each sample was estimated from the amplification of reference gene primers within the assay. To quantify the absolute abundance of each unique TCRbeta CDR3 rearrangement, sequence reads were collapsed and filtered. For each sample, productive Simpson clonality was calculated by taking the square root of Simpson's diversity index across productive rearrangements. TCRdb re-hosts the immuneACCESS table, in-frame sequences only. Its copies lack some clones; in the studies checked, an unresolved V gene accounts for under half of them, and the cause for the rest is not known. V, J and clone size derive from that table, while D and trimming were established from the DNA sequence. Present in this sample are 110,000 to 150,000 clones, about 83% of which were seen just once. Clones ranked in the top ten supply roughly 4% of the sample.

The sequence is built from TRBV4-1 and TRBJ2-1; the junction holds 8 bases that match TRBD1. The source is a middle-aged woman with acute or convalescent COVID-19. The sequenced sample was peripheral blood. The DNA reads as follows: TGCGCCAGCAGCCATCCACAGGGGGATGAGCAGTTCTTC. This codes for CASSHPQGDEQFF.